Presented here are 18 T cell receptor beta chains from one specimen sequenced in a study of blood T cells in healthy people across ages. Together with a sample-barcoded 5' primer, a J-beta primer mix was included in a second PCR lasting roughly 7 to 11 cycles. TCRdb reprocessed the 5' RACE reads with MiXCR, giving one entry per CDR3 protein. The sample has 1.5 million to 2 million distinct CDR3 sequences, under 30% seen once. The sequencing sample was made of blood. The origin of the receptors is a woman younger than 45 in good health.

This clonotype was counted between two and nine times. At one boundary the junction diverges from the germline segment, which might be a read error. V and J are TRBV2 and TRBJ2-3, with D perhaps given as TRBD1 or TRBD2 (6 bases each). The V gene's germline CDR1 is SNHLY and CDR2 FYNNEI. The CDR3 has 17 residues. CDR3 sequence: CARSLRGPYHSTDTQYF. DNA for the CDR3: TGTGCCCGCAGCCTCCGGGGGCCTTACCATAGCACAGATACGCAGTATTTT.

This clonotype was counted only a few times. This sequence joins TRBV11-1 and TRBJ2-7; no clear D. This CDR3 has 13 residues. The germline V gene has CDR1 SGHAT and CDR2 FQDESV (reference sequence). Trimming stripped 5 bases from V and 2 bases from J, with 10 bases between. In DNA form, the CDR3 reads TGTGCCAGCAGCCCCTCTCGGCCCTACGAGCAGTACTTC. It is translated as CASSPSRPYEQYF.

This clonotype was detected a few times. A single base separates this from a much larger clone, so it may be a read error. The chain is built from TRBV24-1 and TRBJ1-5, with no clear D. The CDR3 consists of 13 residues. Germline V CDR1 and CDR2: KGHDR, SFDVKD. The CDR3 coding sequence is TGTGCCACCGCGGATTATAGCAATCAGCCCAAGCATTTT. This encodes CATADYSNQPKHF.

CDR3 DNA sequence: TGCAGTGCTAAACGGGACGTTAGTACTAACTATGGCTACACCTTC. Its translation is CSAKRDVSTNYGYTF. V gene TRBV20-1 combines with J gene TRBJ1-2; D is possibly TRBD1 (5 bases). There are 15 residues in the CDR3. Per the germline V gene, CDR1 is DFQATT and CDR2 is SNEGSKA (reference sequence). Trimming took off 4 bases at V and 0 bases at J, with 15 bases between the two ends.

In this sample, this clonotype turned up a few times. The V call is TRBV11-2, the J call TRBJ2-7; weak D call: TRBD2 (6 bases). Germline V gene sequence: CDR1 SGHAT, CDR2 FQNNGV. The V end was cut by 8 bases, the J end by 6 bases, with 17 bases between. The CDR3 is made up of 13 amino acids. As DNA, the CDR3 is TGTGCCAGCGGTTCGGGGGTAGAAGGCGAGCAGTACTTC. Translated: CASGSGVEGEQYF.

A few counts support this clonotype. This rearrangement joins TRBV12-3 or TRBV12-4 to TRBJ1-5, with D possibly being TRBD1 (6 bases). V was shortened by 8 bases and J by 5 bases, with 16 bases between the two germline ends. The CDR3 covers 14 residues. This chain's CDR3 is CASRGGGMDQPQHF. The CDR3 DNA follows: TGTGCCAGCCGCGGCGGGGGCATGGATCAGCCCCAGCATTTT.

A few counts support this clonotype. The chain carries TRBV5-1 and TRBJ1-4; TRBD1 matches at 7 bases. The CDR3 loop spans 14 amino acids. CDR1 is SGHRS and CDR2 is YFSETQ in the germline V gene. V was clipped by 7 bases and J by 5 bases; unmatched bases: 8. CDR3 DNA: TGCGCCAGCGGCGAAGGGACAGAAAATGAAAAACTGTTTTTT. It translates to CASGEGTENEKLFF.

V gene TRBV3-1 combines with J gene TRBJ2-7, with 8 bases fitting TRBD1. Germline CDR1 is LGHDT and CDR2 is YNNKEL (reference sequence). After removal of 4 bases from V and 0 bases from J, the junction contained 8 bases not matched to a gene. This CDR3 has 16 amino acids. CDR3 residues: CASSLGQVHISYEQYF. CDR3 bases: TGTGCCAGCAGCCTGGGACAGGTACATATCTCCTACGAGCAGTACTTC.

The chain couples TRBV29-1 to TRBJ1-1; D ambiguous. V was cut by 7 bases and J by 6 bases, with 12 bases left in between. CDR3 size: 11 residues. Germline CDR1 reads SQVTM; CDR2 reads ANQGSEA. The CDR3 nucleotides are TGCAGCGGGTACCACGACGCTGAAGCTTTCTTT. It translates to CSGYHDAEAFF.

This clonotype was found a few times. The CDR3 protein is CASSQIPGNTEAFF. In nucleotides, the CDR3 is TGTGCCAGCAGCCAAATTCCAGGGAACACTGAAGCTTTCTTT. The V call is TRBV7-9, the J call TRBJ1-1; no firm D call. Germline assignment: CDR1 SEHNR and CDR2 FQNEAQ (reference sequence). The CDR3 has 14 residues. V was pared by 5 bases and J by 1 base, with 11 bases between.

The chain uses TRBV27 and TRBJ2-2; 8 bases fit TRBD1. Trimming at V came to 4 bases and at J to 1 base, leaving 2 bases not matched to a gene. This CDR3 region has 15 residues. From germline, CDR1 is MNHEY and CDR2 SMNVEV (reference sequence). Here the CDR3 DNA reads TGTGCCAGCAGTTACGGGACAGGGAACACCGGGGAGCTGTTTTTT. Translation: CASSYGTGNTGELFF.

The chain carries TRBV25-1 and TRBJ2-1, with D perhaps given as TRBD1 or TRBD2 (5 bases each). The CDR3 totals 14 residues. V was clipped by 11 bases and J by 6 bases, with 20 bases between them. From germline, CDR1 is MGHDK and CDR2 SYGVNS. CDR3 region: CAARGRENGNEQFF. The CDR3 nucleotides are TGTGCCGCACGGGGACGGGAAAATGGCAATGAGCAGTTCTTC. The entire variable domain, with the rest obtained from reference TRBV25-1 and TRBJ2-1, is as follows: EADIYQTPRYLVIGTGKKITLECSQTMGHDKMYWYQQDPGMELHLIHYSYGVNSTEKGDLSSESTVSRIRTEHFPLTLESARPSHTSQYLCAARGRENGNEQFFGPGTRLTVL.

The CDR3 spells CASRTGLAGRNEFF. The DNA of the CDR3 is TGTGCCAGCAGAACGGGACTAGCGGGGCGGAATGAGTTCTTC. The chain links TRBV5-5 to TRBJ2-1; 13 bases match TRBD2. Germline V gives CDR1 SGHKS, CDR2 YYEKEE (reference sequence). V lost 5 bases and J lost 14; bases outside the gene matches: 10. The CDR3 runs 14 residues.

The chain combines TRBV4-1 with TRBJ2-7, with 9 nucleotides matching TRBD1. The V and J ends lost 1 base and 2 bases, in that order; junction bases with no gene match: 9. This CDR3 is 17 amino acids long. From germline, CDR1 is MGHRA and CDR2 YSYEKL. Written as DNA, the CDR3 is TGCGCCAGCAGCCAAGCCCTAGGTGGGACAGGGCCCTACGAGCAGTACTTC. Translation gives CASSQALGGTGPYEQYF.

This CDR3 reads CASSSPLSGGDSSYEQYF. The CDR3 region has the DNA TGCGCCAGCAGCTCCCCACTGAGCGGGGGGGACAGCTCCTACGAGCAGTACTTC. The rearrangement joins TRBV5-1 to TRBJ2-7, with TRBD2 matching over 10 bases. J lost 0 bases, V lost 3 bases, and 12 bases had no gene match. Per germline, CDR1 SGHRS and CDR2 YFSETQ. CDR3 length: 18 amino acids.

The V call is TRBV7-9, the J call TRBJ2-6; 7 bases map to TRBD1. Germline-derived CDR1 and CDR2 are SEHNR and FQNEAQ (reference sequence). CDR3 length equals 18 residues. Trimming cost V 1 base and J 1 base; bases outside gene matches: 7. CDR3 sequence reads: CASSLETGFWSGANVLTF. The CDR3 bases are TGTGCCAGCAGCTTAGAGACAGGGTTCTGGTCTGGGGCCAACGTCCTGACTTTC.

This clonotype was counted many times. The chain combines TRBV12-3 or TRBV12-4 with TRBJ2-7, with D maybe TRBD1 (5 bases). V was pared by 7 bases and J by 2 bases, with 15 bases between. The CDR3 sequence is 14 residues long. The CDR3 reads CASTLGRSPYEQYF. DNA for the CDR3: TGTGCCAGCACTTTGGGGCGATCCCCCTACGAGCAGTACTTC.

The chain is built from TRBV9 and TRBJ2-1; perhaps TRBD2 as D (5 bases). Germline CDR1 is SGDLS and CDR2 is YYNGEE. V gave up 3 bases and J gave up 5 bases, with 12 bases separating them. The CDR3 consists of 14 residues. The CDR3 coding sequence is TGTGCCAGCAGCGCCCGGACTGGAAACAATGAGCAGTTCTTC. Its translation is CASSARTGNNEQFF.